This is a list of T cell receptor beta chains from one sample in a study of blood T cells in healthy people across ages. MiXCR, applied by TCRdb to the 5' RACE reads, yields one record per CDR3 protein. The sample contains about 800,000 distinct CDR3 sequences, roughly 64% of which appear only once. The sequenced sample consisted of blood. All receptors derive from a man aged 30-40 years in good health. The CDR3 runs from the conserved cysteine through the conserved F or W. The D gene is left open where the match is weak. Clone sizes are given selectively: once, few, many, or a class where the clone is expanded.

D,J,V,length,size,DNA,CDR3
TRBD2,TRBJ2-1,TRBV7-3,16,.,TGTGCCAGCAGCCCCACACTAGCGGGAGGGCCCGGTGAGCAGTTCTTC,CASSPTLAGGPGEQFF
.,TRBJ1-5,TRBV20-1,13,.,TGCAGTGTTGAGTGGCAGCCCGATCAGCCCCAGCATTTT,CSVEWQPDQPQHF
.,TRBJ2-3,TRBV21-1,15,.,TGTGCCAGCAGCAAAGGACAGGAGGGGGTGAATACGCAGTATTTT,CASSKGQEGVNTQYF
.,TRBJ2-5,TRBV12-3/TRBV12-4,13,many,TGTGCCAGCAGCTTAGCGGATCAAGAGACCCAGTACTTC,CASSLADQETQYF
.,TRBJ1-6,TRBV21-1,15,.,TGTGCCAGCACTCGGGACAGGACCTATAATTCACCCCTCCACTTT,CASTRDRTYNSPLHF
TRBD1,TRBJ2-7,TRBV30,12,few,TGTGCCACAGGACAGGGGTCCTACGAGCAGTACTTC,CATGQGSYEQYF
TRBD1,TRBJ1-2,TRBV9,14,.,TGTGCCAGCAGCCCGGACAGGGGTAACTATGGCTACACCTTC,CASSPDRGNYGYTF
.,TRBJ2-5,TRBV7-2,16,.,TGTGCCAGCAGCTTAGCGTCCCACAGGGTCCAAGAGACCCAGTACTTC,CASSLASHRVQETQYF
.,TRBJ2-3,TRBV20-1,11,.,TGCAGTGCACAATCGGGAGATACGCAGTATTTT,CSAQSGDTQYF
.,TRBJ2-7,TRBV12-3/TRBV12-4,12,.,TGTGCCAGCAGTGGACAATCCTACGAGCAGTACTTC,CASSGQSYEQYF
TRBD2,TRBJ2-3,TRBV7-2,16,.,TGTGCCAGCTCCCCTGCGGGGGGGCCCCGCACAGATACGCAGTATTTT,CASSPAGGPRTDTQYF
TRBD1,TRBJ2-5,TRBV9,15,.,TGTGCCAGCAGCGTAGCTCCGACAGGGGAGGAGACCCAGTACTTC,CASSVAPTGEETQYF
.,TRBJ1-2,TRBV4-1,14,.,TGCGCCAGCCAGGAGGGCAGGGGCTCATGGGGCTACACCTTC,CASQEGRGSWGYTF
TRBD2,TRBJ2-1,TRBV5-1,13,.,TGCGCCAGCCAGGGCAGCGGGGAAAATGAGCAGTTCTTC,CASQGSGENEQFF
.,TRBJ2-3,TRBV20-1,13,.,TGCAGTGCTCTTACAGGGAAGAGGGATACGCAGTATTTT,CSALTGKRDTQYF
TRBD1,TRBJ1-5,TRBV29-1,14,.,TGCAGCGTAGGGACAGGGGGACCTAATCAGCCCCAGCATTTT,CSVGTGGPNQPQHF
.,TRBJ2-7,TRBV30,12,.,TGTGCCTGGAAACGGCTGTCCTACGAGCAGTACTTC,CAWKRLSYEQYF
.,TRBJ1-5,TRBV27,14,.,TGTGCCAGCAGTCACTCATATAGCAATCAGCCCCAGCATTTT,CASSHSYSNQPQHF
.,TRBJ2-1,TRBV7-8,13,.,TGTGCCAGCAGCCTGGACCCTCGCAGTGAGCAGTTCTTC,CASSLDPRSEQFF
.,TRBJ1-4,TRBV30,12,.,TGTGCCTGGAGGGGGACTGGTGGAAAACTGTTTTTT,CAWRGTGGKLFF
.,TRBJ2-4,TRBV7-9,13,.,TGTGCCAGCAGCTTATCTAGTCAGGACATTCAGTACTTC,CASSLSSQDIQYF
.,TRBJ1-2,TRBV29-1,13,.,TGCAGCGTTGGGGGTAGGGAAGGTTATGGCTACACCTTC,CSVGGREGYGYTF
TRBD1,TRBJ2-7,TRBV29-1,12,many,TGCAGCGTTGAGAAGGACAGGGGGGAGCAGTACTTC,CSVEKDRGEQYF
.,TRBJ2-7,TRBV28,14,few,TGTGCCAGCAGTTTGGAGCGAGGGTTCTACGAGCAGTACTTC,CASSLERGFYEQYF
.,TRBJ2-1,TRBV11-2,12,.,TGTGCCGGCTTAGGTTCCTACAATGAGCAGTTCTTC,CAGLGSYNEQFF
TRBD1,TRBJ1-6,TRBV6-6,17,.,TGTGCCAGCATAGGGTGGGAGACAGGGGGCGCGCATTCACCCCTCCACTTT,CASIGWETGGAHSPLHF
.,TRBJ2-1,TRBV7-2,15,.,TGTGCCGGCAGCGTCTATGAAGCGACGTACAATGAGCAGTTCTTC,CAGSVYEATYNEQFF
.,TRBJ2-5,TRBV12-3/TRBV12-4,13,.,TGTGCCAGCAGTTTAATACTCCAAGAGACCCAGTACTTC,CASSLILQETQYF